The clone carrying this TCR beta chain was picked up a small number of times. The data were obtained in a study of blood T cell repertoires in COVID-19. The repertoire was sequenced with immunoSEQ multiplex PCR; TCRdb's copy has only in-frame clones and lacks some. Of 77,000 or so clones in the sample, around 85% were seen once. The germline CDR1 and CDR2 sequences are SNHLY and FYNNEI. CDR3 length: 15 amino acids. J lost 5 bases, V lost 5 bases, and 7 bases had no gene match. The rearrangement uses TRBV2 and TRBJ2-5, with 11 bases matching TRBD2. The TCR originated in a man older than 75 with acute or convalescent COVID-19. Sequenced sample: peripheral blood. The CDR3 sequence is CASSYSGRAEETQYF. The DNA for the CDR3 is TGTGCCAGCAGTTATAGCGGGAGGGCCGAGGAGACCCAGTACTTC.